This T cell receptor (beta chain) was sequenced for a study of Ad26.COV2.S vaccination and SARS-CoV-2 variants. The protocol was immunoSEQ multiplex PCR, while the TCRdb copy is restricted to in-frame clones and leaves out a portion. The sample has 400,000 to 450,000 clones, less than 95% seen once. In regard to this clone: As yet, its antigen is unknown.

The study, taken as a whole, reports: It was found that vaccine and placebo recipients had similar non-spike TCR breadth. Responses of T cells in total may have been underestimated by the TCR breadth and depth analyses.

Germline V gene data show CDR1 as LNHDA and CDR2 as SQIVND (reference sequence). The V end lost 1 base, the J end lost 5 bases, and 9 bases lay between the germline ends. CDR3 size: 14 residues. Treatment: approximately 18 received Ad26.COV2.S at low or high dose, single or two shots; about 5 received placebo; per-sample allocation not given. Samples were taken on day 63 after the first vaccine or placebo injection. An adult donor aged 18-55 years was enrolled in Boston. The sample here was peripheral blood, taken in a trial of Ad26.COV2.S vaccine versus placebo. This sequence joins TRBV19 and TRBJ2-1; unclear D gene. The receptor's source is a person between 18 and 59 years old who received the Ad26.COV2.S COVID-19 vaccine or a placebo. CDR3 amino acids: CASSIAQTHNEQFF. In DNA, the CDR3 is TGTGCCAGTAGTATAGCACAAACCCACAATGAGCAGTTCTTC.